These 24 T cell receptor beta chains were all obtained from the same sample, sequenced in a study of graft-versus-host responses after intestinal transplantation. TCRdb's table, derived via immunoSEQ multiplex PCR, lists solely in-frame clones and lacks some. The sample consists of 80,000 to 100,000 clones, 70% to 90% of them appearing once. What these receptors recognize is not known. Source: unstimulated CD4+ T cells sorted from spleen or lymph node cells, taken before intestinal transplant. These receptors originate from a human donor who received an intestinal transplant.

This chain uses TRBV4-2 with TRBJ1-1; D gene uncertain. CDR1 is LGHNA and CDR2 is YNFKEQ in the germline V gene. Trimming shortened V by 0 bases and J by 5 bases, and 16 bases separated the two germline ends. The CDR3 loop spans 16 amino acids. In DNA, the CDR3 is TGTGCCAGCAGCCAAGAGAGGCGGGCGAGGGAGACTGAAGCTTTCTTT. This sequence encodes CASSQERRARETEAFF.

This chain uses TRBV6-6 with TRBJ1-5; no firm D call. Germline CDR1 reads MNHNY; CDR2 reads SVGAGI (reference sequence). The V end lost 8 bases, the J end lost 4 bases, and 21 bases lay between the germline ends. This CDR3 has 16 amino acids. Written as DNA, the CDR3 is TGTGCCAGCGGCCTCTGGACGGGAGACGCTAATCAGCCCCAGCATTTT. It yields the protein CASGLWTGDANQPQHF.

The genes are TRBV5-1 and TRBJ1-3, with D perhaps matching TRBD1 (5 bases). The CDR3 totals 16 residues. CDR1 is SGHRS and CDR2 is YFSETQ in the germline V gene. V was pared by 2 bases and J by 1 base, with 13 bases between. The CDR3 coding sequence is TGCGCCAGCAGCTTACGAATGGGACTGTCTGGAAACACCATATATTTT. It codes for CASSLRMGLSGNTIYF.

V and J are TRBV28 and TRBJ1-5; a weak D match, TRBD1 (5 bases). CDR1 and CDR2 (germline): MDHEN, SYDVKM. The V end was cut by 5 bases, the J end by 4 bases, with 12 bases between. The CDR3 is 14 residues long. The CDR3 reads CASSPDSGNQPQHF. The CDR3 bases are TGTGCCAGCAGTCCAGACAGTGGGAATCAGCCCCAGCATTTT.

CDR3 DNA sequence: TGCGCCAGCAGCTTGGATCTAGGCGATGAGCAGTTCTTC. As protein: CASSLDLGDEQFF. The rearrangement joins TRBV5-1 to TRBJ2-1, with D unresolved. The V gene lost 0 bases and the J gene lost 8 bases, with 9 bases spanning the gap. Germline assignment: CDR1 SGHRS and CDR2 YFSETQ. CDR3 length: 13 residues.

The gene calls are TRBV11-2 and TRBJ2-3; the D gene is possibly TRBD1 (6 bases). CDR1 is SGHAT and CDR2 is FQNNGV in the germline V gene. The CDR3 has 19 amino acids. V lost 5 bases, J lost 4 bases, and 28 bases lay in between. CDR3 nucleotide sequence: TGTGCCAGCAGCCAAAAGGCAGGGGCGCTCTTTTCAAGTCCAGATACGCAGTATTTT. This gives the protein CASSQKAGALFSSPDTQYF.

The V gene is TRBV5-1, the J gene TRBJ2-7; TRBD1 aligns across 8 bases. J was trimmed by 2 bases and V by 0 bases; bases with no gene match: 1. This CDR3 spans 14 amino acids. CDR1 is SGHRS, CDR2 YFSETQ, per germline. CDR3 sequence (DNA): TGCGCCAGCAGCTTGGTACAGGGGGCCTACGAGCAGTACTTC. Its translation is CASSLVQGAYEQYF. The variable domain in full, with the rest retrieved from reference TRBV5-1 and TRBJ2-7, is KAGVTQTPRYLIKTRGQQVTLSCSPISGHRSVSWYQQTPGQGLQFLFEYFSETQRNKGNFPGRFSGRQFSNSRSEMNVSTLELGDSALYLCASSLVQGAYEQYFGPGTRLTVT.

This chain links TRBV11-3 with TRBJ1-4, with 8 bases lining up with TRBD1. V dropped 5 bases and J dropped 7; count of bases not matched to a gene: 6. This CDR3 comprises 14 residues. Germline V gene lookup returns CDR1 SGHNT and CDR2 YENEEA. CDR3 loop: CASSRDRGSEKLFF. The CDR3 region has the DNA TGTGCCAGCAGCCGCGACAGGGGTAGTGAAAAACTGTTTTTT.

DNA of the CDR3: TGTGCCAGCAAGGGGACAGGGGTTGATGGCTACACCTTC. The encoded protein is CASKGTGVDGYTF. The V gene is TRBV7-8, the J gene TRBJ1-2; TRBD1 aligns across 10 bases. J was trimmed by 6 bases and V by 7 bases; bases with no gene match: 5. This CDR3 has 13 residues. The V gene's germline CDR1 is SGHVS and CDR2 FQNEAQ.

The chain links TRBV18 to TRBJ2-2; 9 positions agree with TRBD1. The CDR3 covers 15 residues. Germline CDR1 KGHSH, CDR2 LQKENI. Germline trimming cut 5 bases from V and 5 bases from J; bases unmatched to any gene: 6. The CDR3 sequence is CASSAGTGRTGELFF. The CDR3 DNA sequence: TGTGCCAGCTCAGCGGGGACAGGGCGAACCGGGGAGCTGTTTTTT. Complete variable domain (other parts from reference TRBV18 and TRBJ2-2): NAGVMQNPRHLVRRRGQEARLRCSPMKGHSHVYWYRQLPEEGLKFMVYLQKENIIDESGMPKERFSAEFPKEGPSILRIQQVVRGDSAAYFCASSAGTGRTGELFFGEGSRLTVL.

The J gene is TRBJ2-2, the V gene TRBV29-1; no firm D call. From germline, CDR1 is SQVTM and CDR2 ANQGSEA. CDR3 length: 12 residues. The germline V and J ends were trimmed by 4 bases and 1 base, with 4 bases remaining between them. The CDR3 here is CSVGQNTGELFF. In DNA form, the CDR3 reads TGCAGCGTTGGACAGAACACCGGGGAGCTGTTTTTT.

This chain links TRBV2 with TRBJ1-2; D perhaps matches TRBD1 (6 bases). Germline assignment: CDR1 SNHLY and CDR2 FYNNEI. CDR3 length equals 13 residues. Trimming removed 3 bases at V and 11 bases at J, with 16 bases between. CDR3 coding DNA: TGTGCCAGCAGTGAGGTTGGGGGCGCGGCATACACCTTC. This translates into CASSEVGGAAYTF.

The chain combines TRBV5-1 with TRBJ1-4; tentative D call: TRBD1 (6 bases). CDR1 is SGHRS, CDR2 YFSETQ, per germline. The CDR3 runs to 16 residues. Trimming cost V 4 bases and J 5 bases, with 18 bases left between them. The CDR3 nucleotides read TGCGCCAGCAGCCCAGATTCATTTAGGGGGAATGAAAAACTGTTTTTT. It specifies CASSPDSFRGNEKLFF.

The chain joins TRBV7-6 to TRBJ1-1; 8 positions match TRBD1. V dropped 8 bases and J dropped 0; count of bases not matched to a gene: 11. This CDR3 is built from 16 residues. Germline V gene sequence: CDR1 SGHVS, CDR2 FNYEAQ. The CDR3 protein is CASGYTQGVMNTEAFF. The CDR3 region has the DNA TGTGCCAGCGGCTACACACAGGGGGTCATGAACACTGAAGCTTTCTTT.

V gene TRBV19 combines with J gene TRBJ2-7; possibly TRBD1 for D (6 bases). Trimming took off 5 bases at V and 2 bases at J, with 13 bases between the two ends. Germline V gene lookup returns CDR1 LNHDA and CDR2 SQIVND (reference sequence). This CDR3 region has 14 residues. The CDR3 DNA sequence: TGTGCCAGTAGTCGGGCCAAGGGGGCCTACGAGCAGTACTTC. Translation gives CASSRAKGAYEQYF.

The V and J genes are TRBV28 and TRBJ2-2; a weak D match, TRBD2 (7 bases). The CDR3 sequence is 19 residues long. Germline V gene data show CDR1 as MDHEN and CDR2 as SYDVKM. Trimming removed 3 bases at V and 0 bases at J, with 20 bases between. CDR3 coding DNA: TGTGCCAGCAGTTTCCCCACCCGGGGGGCGGATACGAACACCGGGGAGCTGTTTTTT. This codes for CASSFPTRGADTNTGELFF.

V is TRBV6-6 and J is TRBJ2-1; 9 bases align to TRBD1. The CDR3 is 15 amino acids. Germline-derived CDR1 and CDR2 are MNHNY and SVGAGI (reference sequence). Trimming cost V 5 bases and J 5 bases; bases outside gene matches: 7. The CDR3: CASSNTGGIHNEQFF. The CDR3 bases are TGTGCCAGCAGTAACACAGGGGGCATACACAATGAGCAGTTCTTC.

In its sample, this clone was seen once. The chain employs TRBV10-2 and TRBJ1-4; D call uncertain. The CDR3 is 11 amino acids. V lost 4 bases, J lost 7 bases, and 4 bases lay in between. Germline V gives CDR1 WSHSY, CDR2 SAAADI. Written as DNA, the CDR3 is TGCGCCAGCAGTGCGAGTGAAAAACTGTTTTTT. Amino acid sequence: CASSASEKLFF.

This chain uses TRBV6-5 with TRBJ1-3; no clear D. Trimming took off 2 bases at V and 2 bases at J, with 7 bases between the two ends. CDR3 length: 14 residues. The germline CDR1 and CDR2 sequences are MNHEY and SVGAGI. CDR3 protein: CASSYGVPGNTIYF. The CDR3 DNA follows: TGTGCCAGCAGTTACGGAGTCCCTGGAAACACCATATATTTT.

This rearrangement joins TRBV27 to TRBJ1-4; 9 bases fit TRBD1. Germline CDR1 and CDR2: MNHEY and SMNVEV (reference sequence). With V trimmed by 2 bases and J by 4 bases, 2 bases remained unmatched. CDR3 size: 15 residues. The CDR3 nucleotides read TGTGCCAGCAGTTTAGGGGGACAGGGTAATGAAAAACTGTTTTTT. Amino acid sequence: CASSLGGQGNEKLFF.

On this clone: The germline gene is not matched at one end of the junction; a read error may be the cause. The chain couples TRBV7-7 to TRBJ2-2, with 9 bases identical to TRBD1. The CDR3 totals 18 residues. Germline V gene sequence: CDR1 SSHAT, CDR2 FNYEAQ (reference sequence). DNA for the CDR3: TGTGCTAGCAGCTTAGGACTTGACAGGGGGACGAACACCGGGGAGCTGTTTTTT. Protein product: CASSLGLDRGTNTGELFF.

The chain combines TRBV27 with TRBJ1-2, with 10 positions matching TRBD1. V shed 6 bases, J shed 5 bases, and the junction held 24 bases outside the gene matches. CDR1 and CDR2 (germline): MNHEY, SMNVEV (reference sequence). The CDR3 totals 20 residues. DNA of the CDR3: TGTGCCAGCAGGGATACTAGTCCCGGGACAGGGGTGGCACCACTTTATGGCTACACCTTC. Protein product: CASRDTSPGTGVAPLYGYTF.

This chain connects TRBV5-1 to TRBJ2-7; 7 bases match TRBD1. There are 16 residues in the CDR3. Germline CDR1 SGHRS, CDR2 YFSETQ. Losses at the gene ends were 2 bases for V and 5 bases for J; bases not matched to a gene: 13. The CDR3 DNA sequence: TGCGCCAGCAGCTTCGGACAGGTTGGGCCAGGCGACGAGCAGTACTTC. Amino acids: CASSFGQVGPGDEQYF.

The chain has TRBV10-3 and TRBJ1-2, with D uncertain. Deletions cut 6 bases from V and 8 bases from J, with 25 bases between. The CDR3 extends over 16 amino acids. The germline V gene encodes CDR1 ENHRY and CDR2 SYGVKD. The CDR3 is CAISETGGLYRSGYTF. The DNA of the CDR3 is TGTGCCATCAGCGAGACGGGCGGGCTCTACAGATCCGGCTACACCTTC.